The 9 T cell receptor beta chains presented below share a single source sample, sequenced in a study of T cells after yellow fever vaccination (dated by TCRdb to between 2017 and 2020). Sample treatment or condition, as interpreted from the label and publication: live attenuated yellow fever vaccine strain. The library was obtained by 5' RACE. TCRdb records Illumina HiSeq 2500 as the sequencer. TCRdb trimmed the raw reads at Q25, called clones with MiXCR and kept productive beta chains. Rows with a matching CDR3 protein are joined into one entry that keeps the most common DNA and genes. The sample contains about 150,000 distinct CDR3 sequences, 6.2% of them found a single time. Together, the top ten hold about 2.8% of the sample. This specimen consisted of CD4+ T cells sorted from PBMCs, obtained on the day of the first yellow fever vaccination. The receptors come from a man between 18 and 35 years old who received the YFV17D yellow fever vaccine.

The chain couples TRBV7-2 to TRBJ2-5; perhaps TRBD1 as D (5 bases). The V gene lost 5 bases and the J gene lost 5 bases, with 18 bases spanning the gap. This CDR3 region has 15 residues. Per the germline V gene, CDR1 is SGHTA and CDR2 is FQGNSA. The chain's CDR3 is CASSLMGSGIETQYF. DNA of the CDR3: TGTGCCAGCAGCCTAATGGGGTCAGGGATCGAGACCCAGTACTTC.

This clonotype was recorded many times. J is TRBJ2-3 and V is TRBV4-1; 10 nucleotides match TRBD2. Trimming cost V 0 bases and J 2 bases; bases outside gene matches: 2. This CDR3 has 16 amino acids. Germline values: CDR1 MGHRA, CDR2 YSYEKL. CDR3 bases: TGCGCCAGCAGCCAAGAGGGGACTAGCGACACAGATACGCAGTATTTT. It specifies CASSQEGTSDTDTQYF.

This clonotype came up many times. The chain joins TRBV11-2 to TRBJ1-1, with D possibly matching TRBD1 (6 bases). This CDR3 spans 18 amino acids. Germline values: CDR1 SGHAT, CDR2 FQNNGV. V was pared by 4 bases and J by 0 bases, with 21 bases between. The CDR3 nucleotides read TGTGCCAGCAGCTCACCAAGGGGGGGAGGTAGCATGAACACTGAAGCTTTCTTT. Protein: CASSSPRGGGSMNTEAFF.

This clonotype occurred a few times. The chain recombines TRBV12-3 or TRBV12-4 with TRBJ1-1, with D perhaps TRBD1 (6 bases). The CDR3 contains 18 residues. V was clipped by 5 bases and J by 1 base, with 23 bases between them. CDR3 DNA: TGTGCCAGCAGTAGGCGCAGGGGTCTGGGTTCTAGGAACACTGAAGCTTTCTTT. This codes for CASSRRRGLGSRNTEAFF.

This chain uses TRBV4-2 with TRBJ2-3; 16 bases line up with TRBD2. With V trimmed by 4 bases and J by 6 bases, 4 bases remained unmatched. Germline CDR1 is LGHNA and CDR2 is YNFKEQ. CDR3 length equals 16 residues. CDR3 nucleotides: TGTGCCAGCAGCCCGGGACTAGCGGGGGGGCCGGATACGCAGTATTTT. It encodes CASSPGLAGGPDTQYF.

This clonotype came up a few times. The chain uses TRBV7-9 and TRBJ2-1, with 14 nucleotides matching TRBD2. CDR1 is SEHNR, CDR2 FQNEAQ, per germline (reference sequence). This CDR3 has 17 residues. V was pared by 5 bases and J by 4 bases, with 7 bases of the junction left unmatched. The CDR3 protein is CASSTGTSGGRYNEQFF. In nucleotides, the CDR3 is TGTGCCAGCAGCACCGGGACTAGCGGGGGCCGATACAATGAGCAGTTCTTC. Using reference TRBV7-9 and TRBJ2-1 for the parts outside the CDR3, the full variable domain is DTGVSQNPRHKITKRGQNVTFRCDPISEHNRLYWYRQTLGQGPEFLTYFQNEAQLEKSRLLSDRFSAERPKGSFSTLEIQRTEQGDSAMYLCASSTGTSGGRYNEQFFGPGTRLTVL.

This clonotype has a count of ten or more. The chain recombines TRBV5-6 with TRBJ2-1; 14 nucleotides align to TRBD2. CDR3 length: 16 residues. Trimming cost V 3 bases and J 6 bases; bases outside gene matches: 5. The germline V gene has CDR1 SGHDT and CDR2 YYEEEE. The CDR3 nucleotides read TGTGCCAGCAGCTGGGCGACTAGCGGGGGGGCCAATGAGCAGTTCTTC. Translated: CASSWATSGGANEQFF.

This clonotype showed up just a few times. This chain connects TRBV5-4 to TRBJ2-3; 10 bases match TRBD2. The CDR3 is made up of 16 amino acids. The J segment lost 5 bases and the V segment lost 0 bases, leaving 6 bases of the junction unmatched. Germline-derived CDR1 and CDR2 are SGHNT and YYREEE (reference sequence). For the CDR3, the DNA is TGTGCCAGCAGCTTGGTGGCTAGCGGGGGTATAGATACGCAGTATTTT. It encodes CASSLVASGGIDTQYF.

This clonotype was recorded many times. The CDR3: CSVDVRKLDRRGNQPQHF. CDR3 in DNA: TGCAGCGTTGACGTCAGGAAATTAGACAGACGGGGAAATCAGCCCCAGCATTTT. The chain combines TRBV29-1 with TRBJ1-5; the D gene is possibly TRBD1 (5 bases). The V end lost 3 bases, the J end lost 4 bases, and 25 bases lay between the germline ends. The length of the CDR3 is 18 residues. Germline loops: CDR1 SQVTM, CDR2 ANQGSEA. Using reference TRBV29-1 and TRBJ1-5 for the parts outside the CDR3, the full variable domain is SAVISQKPSRDICQRGTSLTIQCQVDSQVTMMFWYRQQPGQSLTLIATANQGSEATYESGFVIDKFPISRPNLTFSTLTVSNMSPEDSSIYLCSVDVRKLDRRGNQPQHFGDGTRLSIL.